These T cell receptor beta chains were read from a single sample in a study of blood T cell repertoires in COVID-19. Some clones are missing from TCRdb's copy, which holds only in-frame ones; the method was immunoSEQ multiplex PCR. The sample holds roughly 250,000 clones, about 85% seen once. Specimen: peripheral blood. The receptors were sampled from a human donor with COVID-19, enrolled during active disease. The donor label of this sample is uncertain. Each CDR3 is given with its conserved first and last residue. Fields, in order: V gene, D gene, J gene, clone size, CDR3 protein, CDR3 DNA. D genes are given only for firm matches. Size is stated for part of the rows, as once, few or many counts, or as a class when the clone is expanded.

TRBV30	.	TRBJ1-1	.	CAWGAGGNTEAFF	TGTGCCTGGGGCGCCGGGGGGAACACTGAAGCTTTCTTT
TRBV6-5	.	TRBJ2-7	.	CASSLAGRSYEQYF	TGTGCCAGCAGTTTAGCAGGGAGGTCCTACGAGCAGTACTTC
TRBV5-4	TRBD1	TRBJ1-1	.	CASSLDPGGQSEAFF	TGTGCCAGCAGCTTGGACCCAGGGGGCCAATCTGAAGCTTTCTTT
TRBV5-1	.	TRBJ2-2	once	CASSLDRANTGELFF	TGCGCCAGCAGCTTGGACAGGGCCAACACCGGGGAGCTGTTTTTT
TRBV10-1	.	TRBJ2-1	.	CASSGYGSSYNEQFF	TGCGCCAGCAGTGGGTATGGGAGCTCCTACAATGAGCAGTTCTTC
TRBV20-1	TRBD1	TRBJ2-7	many	CSASQDRVSYEQYF	TGCAGTGCTAGTCAGGACAGGGTAAGCTACGAGCAGTACTTC
TRBV2	.	TRBJ2-3	.	CASSAEAYDTDTQYF	TGTGCCAGCAGTGCTGAGGCCTACGACACAGATACGCAGTATTTT
TRBV6-5	.	TRBJ1-2	once	CASSRRDTGGYTF	TGTGCCAGCAGTCGCCGGGACACCGGAGGCTACACCTTC
TRBV6-5	.	TRBJ2-2	.	CASRLAVSNTGELFF	TGTGCCAGCCGACTTGCTGTATCGAACACCGGGGAGCTGTTTTTT
TRBV5-4	.	TRBJ1-6	.	CASSLEGRATDSPLHF	TGTGCCAGCAGCTTGGAAGGGCGGGCTACAGATTCACCCCTCCACTTT
TRBV28	.	TRBJ2-5	.	CASSLPPGVETQYF	TGTGCCAGCAGCCTCCCCCCGGGGGTAGAGACCCAGTACTTC
TRBV23-1	.	TRBJ2-5	.	CASSQRGETQYF	TGCGCCAGCAGTCAACGGGGAGAGACCCAGTACTTC
TRBV11-2	.	TRBJ1-1	.	CASSLYQANTEAFF	TGTGCCAGCAGCTTATATCAGGCGAACACTGAAGCTTTCTTT